Listed here are 26 T cell receptor beta chains from one sample, sequenced in a study of blood T cell repertoires in COVID-19. Clones were sequenced by immunoSEQ multiplex PCR, and TCRdb holds only the in-frame ones, with some missing. The profile shows around 200,000 clones, about 83% of them singletons. The sequenced sample consisted of peripheral blood. The receptors originated from a man aged 50-60 years with active or convalescent COVID-19.

The chain carries TRBV5-6 and TRBJ2-7; D call uncertain. The CDR3 runs to 16 residues. V was shortened by 2 bases and J by 4 bases, with 19 bases between the two germline ends. CDR1 SGHDT and CDR2 YYEEEE come from the germline V gene. CDR3 region: CASSFTQHTILYEQYF. CDR3 bases: TGTGCCAGCAGCTTTACACAGCACACGATCCTTTACGAGCAGTACTTC.

V usage is TRBV5-4 and J usage is TRBJ2-1, with TRBD2 as a possible D gene (6 bases). CDR3 size: 15 residues. From germline, CDR1 is SGHNT and CDR2 YYREEE (reference sequence). Trimming left V 4 bases short and J 2 bases short, with 13 bases between. The CDR3 bases are TGTGCCAGCAGCACCGGGACTCGAACCTACAATGAGCAGTTCTTC. It is translated as CASSTGTRTYNEQFF.

The chain couples TRBV30 to TRBJ2-7; 11 bases match TRBD2. Unmatched junction bases numbered 13, after V lost 4 bases and J lost 2 bases. Germline CDR1 and CDR2: GTSNPN and SVGIG (reference sequence). The CDR3 contains 17 residues. CDR3 bases: TGTGCCTGGAAACATTTCCTAGGGACTAGCGGAACCTACGAGCAGTACTTC. Translated, it gives CAWKHFLGTSGTYEQYF.

This clone was detected only once. This chain links TRBV6-6 with TRBJ1-4; the match to TRBD1 covers 9 bases. The CDR3 contains 14 residues. V was clipped by 5 bases and J by 8 bases; unmatched bases: 6. In germline, CDR1 is MNHNY, CDR2 SVGAGI (reference sequence). CDR3: CASSIRDRVEKLFF. DNA of the CDR3: TGTGCCAGCAGTATCCGGGACAGGGTCGAAAAACTGTTTTTT.

The chain carries TRBV24-1 and TRBJ1-6, with unresolved D. V was shortened by 3 bases and J by 2 bases, with 7 bases between the two germline ends. There are 15 residues in the CDR3. The germline V gene encodes CDR1 KGHDR and CDR2 SFDVKD. CDR3 residues: CATSDGLAYNSPLHF. The CDR3 coding sequence is TGTGCCACCAGTGATGGACTTGCCTATAATTCACCCCTCCACTTT.

There are a few counts of this clone. The genes are TRBV27 and TRBJ2-7, with 10 bases lining up with TRBD1. CDR1 MNHEY and CDR2 SMNVEV come from the germline V gene (reference sequence). J lost 2 bases, V lost 2 bases, and 3 bases had no gene match. The length of the CDR3 is 15 residues. The CDR3 sequence is CASSLQGQGAYEQYF. The CDR3 DNA follows: TGTGCCAGCAGTTTACAAGGACAGGGGGCCTACGAGCAGTACTTC.

CDR3 loop: CAISGGARAEEQFF. For the CDR3, the DNA is TGTGCCATCAGCGGGGGGGCCCGGGCGGAGGAGCAGTTCTTC. V and J are TRBV10-3 and TRBJ2-1; TRBD2 matches 8 bases. V shed 6 bases, J shed 10 bases, and the junction held 11 bases outside the gene matches. The length of the CDR3 is 14 residues. The germline CDR1 and CDR2 sequences are ENHRY and SYGVKD.

The rearrangement joins TRBV11-2 to TRBJ1-3; D gene uncertain. CDR3 length equals 17 residues. The V end lost 0 bases, the J end lost 8 bases, and 20 bases lay between the germline ends. Germline assignment: CDR1 SGHAT and CDR2 FQNNGV. The CDR3 nucleotides read TGTGCCAGCAGCTTAGATCAAGATACCCACCCGCGGGACACCATATATTTT. This translates into CASSLDQDTHPRDTIYF.

The count of this clone is one. The V and J genes are TRBV2 and TRBJ1-5; D ambiguous. The CDR3 has 13 amino acids. Germline CDR1 and CDR2: SNHLY and FYNNEI. V dropped 5 bases and J dropped 5 bases, with 10 bases sitting between them. DNA of the CDR3: TGTGCCAGCAGTCTCCTCGTGTATCAGCCCCAGCATTTT. Encoded protein: CASSLLVYQPQHF.

The chain combines TRBV24-1 with TRBJ2-1, with D possibly being TRBD2 (7 bases). CDR1 is KGHDR and CDR2 is SFDVKD in the germline V gene. Trimming took 6 bases from V and 1 from J, leaving 12 bases between them. The length of the CDR3 is 15 residues. CDR3 amino acids: CATSWGRGSYNEQFF. The DNA for the CDR3 is TGTGCCACCAGTTGGGGGAGGGGGTCCTACAATGAGCAGTTCTTC.

This chain connects TRBV5-1 to TRBJ2-2; 10 bases match TRBD1. After removal of 2 bases from V and 5 bases from J, the junction contained 6 bases not matched to a gene. Germline lookup yields CDR1 SGHRS and CDR2 YFSETQ. The length of the CDR3 is 16 residues. The CDR3: CASSFRDRGWTGELFF. The DNA for the CDR3 is TGCGCCAGCAGCTTCCGGGACAGGGGTTGGACCGGGGAGCTGTTTTTT.

The chain joins TRBV14 to TRBJ2-1; D gene unclear. Between the trimmed V and J ends, which lost 0 bases and 6 bases, there was a span of 18 bases. Germline CDR1 reads SGHDN; CDR2 reads FVKESK. This CDR3 is 17 amino acids long. Here the CDR3 DNA reads TGTGCCAGCAGCCAAGACGTGCGGCTAACTATACTCAATGAGCAGTTCTTC. Its protein product is CASSQDVRLTILNEQFF.

The chain couples TRBV30 to TRBJ2-1, with TRBD1 matching 8 bases. This CDR3 has 13 amino acids. With V trimmed by 1 base and J by 7 bases, 3 bases remained unmatched. Germline V gene data show CDR1 as GTSNPN and CDR2 as SVGIG (reference sequence). CDR3 sequence reads: CAWSEGQANEQFF. The CDR3 coding sequence is TGTGCCTGGAGTGAGGGACAGGCTAATGAGCAGTTCTTC.

This sequence joins TRBV29-1 and TRBJ2-7; D call uncertain. V was cut by 1 base and J by 4 bases, with 14 bases left in between. This CDR3 is built from 14 residues. Germline-derived CDR1 and CDR2 are SQVTM and ANQGSEA. The chain's CDR3 is CSVEGQGGLYEQYF. The DNA of the CDR3 is TGCAGCGTTGAAGGACAAGGTGGTCTTTACGAGCAGTACTTC.

This clone was counted only a few times. The rearrangement links TRBV5-1 to TRBJ1-2; D is unclear. In germline, CDR1 is SGHRS, CDR2 YFSETQ. Trimming pared 4 bases from V and 6 bases from J, leaving 10 bases between. This CDR3 spans 12 amino acids. CDR3 amino acids: CASSPAGHGYTF. The DNA for the CDR3 is TGCGCCAGCAGCCCGGCAGGTCATGGCTACACCTTC. Looking up the rest from reference TRBV5-1 and TRBJ1-2 gives the full variable domain: KAGVTQTPRYLIKTRGQQVTLSCSPISGHRSVSWYQQTPGQGLQFLFEYFSETQRNKGNFPGRFSGRQFSNSRSEMNVSTLELGDSALYLCASSPAGHGYTFGSGTRLTVV.

The chain joins TRBV12-3 or TRBV12-4 to TRBJ1-1; 8 positions agree with TRBD1. This CDR3 has 12 amino acids. Trimming at V came to 3 bases and at J to 10 bases, leaving 4 bases not matched to a gene. CDR3: CASSFVDRGAFF. Here the CDR3 DNA reads TGTGCCAGCAGTTTCGTCGACAGGGGAGCTTTCTTT.

The chain joins TRBV9 to TRBJ2-1; perhaps TRBD1 as D (5 bases). Per germline, CDR1 SGDLS and CDR2 YYNGEE. CDR3 length: 15 amino acids. V lost 3 bases to trimming and J lost 4 bases, with 14 bases between them. The CDR3, as DNA: TGTGCCAGCAGCGCCTCGGTTACAGGTTACAATGAGCAGTTCTTC. Its translation is CASSASVTGYNEQFF.

The V and J genes are TRBV4-1 and TRBJ2-7, with 9 positions matching TRBD1. CDR1 and CDR2 (germline): MGHRA, YSYEKL. The V gene end was trimmed by 0 bases and the J gene end by 5 bases; junction bases not matched to a gene: 5. CDR3 length: 15 residues. The chain's CDR3 is CASSQDRTGGDEQYF. CDR3 DNA sequence: TGCGCCAGCAGCCAAGATCGCACAGGGGGCGACGAGCAGTACTTC.

The rearrangement joins TRBV6-5 to TRBJ2-7, with 12 bases identical to TRBD2. With 5 bases clipped from V and 3 bases from J, the junction kept 2 bases outside the gene matches. CDR1 is MNHEY and CDR2 is SVGAGI in the germline V gene. The CDR3 sequence is 14 residues long. The CDR3 DNA follows: TGTGCCAGCAGTAGGACTAGCGGGGACTACGAGCAGTACTTC. This codes for CASSRTSGDYEQYF.

The gene calls are TRBV2 and TRBJ2-7, with 10 bases lining up with TRBD1. V shed 6 bases and J 1 base; nucleotides not matched to a gene: 3. Germline CDR1 and CDR2: SNHLY and FYNNEI. The CDR3 contains 14 residues. The CDR3 DNA reads as TGTGCCAGCAGGATGGACAGGGGGTCCTACGAGCAGTACTTC. Its protein product is CASRMDRGSYEQYF.

The V call is TRBV2, the J call TRBJ1-1, with D unclear. CDR1 and CDR2 (germline): SNHLY, FYNNEI. Trimming removed 2 bases from V and 1 base from J, with 8 bases in between. This CDR3 contains 14 residues. CDR3 in amino acids: CASSEISRNTEAFF. The DNA of the CDR3 is TGTGCCAGCAGTGAAATCTCCAGGAACACTGAAGCTTTCTTT. The entire variable domain, with the rest obtained from reference TRBV2 and TRBJ1-1, is as follows: EPEVTQTPSHQVTQMGQEVILRCVPISNHLYFYWYRQILGQKVEFLVSFYNNEISEKSEIFDDQFSVERPDGSNFTLKIRSTKLEDSAMYFCASSEISRNTEAFFGQGTRLTVV.

This chain joins TRBV28 and TRBJ1-1; D not certain. Trimming removed 4 bases at V and 11 bases at J, with 17 bases between. The CDR3 covers 13 residues. Per germline, CDR1 MDHEN and CDR2 SYDVKM. CDR3: CASSSPPVLMAFF. Here the CDR3 DNA reads TGTGCCAGCAGTTCCCCGCCAGTCTTGATGGCTTTCTTT.

This clone was seen many times. This rearrangement joins TRBV12-5 to TRBJ1-2; the D gene is possibly TRBD1 (5 bases). Trimming pared 4 bases from V and 5 bases from J, leaving 8 bases between. The length of the CDR3 is 12 residues. Germline V gene lookup returns CDR1 LGHNT and CDR2 FRNRAP. The CDR3 here is CASGSQEYGYTF. The CDR3 DNA reads as TGTGCTAGTGGTTCACAGGAATATGGCTACACCTTC. The full variable domain, in which reference TRBV12-5 and TRBJ1-2 provide the parts outside the CDR3, is DARVTQTPRHKVTEMGQEVTMRCQPILGHNTVFWYRQTMMQGLELLAYFRNRAPLDDSGMPKDRFSAEMPDATLATLKIQPSEPRDSAVYFCASGSQEYGYTFGSGTRLTVV.

The chain uses TRBV28 and TRBJ1-1, with 9 bases lining up with TRBD1. The CDR3 has 14 residues. From germline, CDR1 is MDHEN and CDR2 SYDVKM. After removal of 3 bases from V and 4 bases from J, the junction contained 3 bases not matched to a gene. CDR3 loop: CASSLTGGATEAFF. The CDR3 DNA is TGTGCCAGCAGTTTGACAGGGGGTGCCACTGAAGCTTTCTTT.

This CDR3 is CASSAGRTGEENGYTF. The DNA for the CDR3 is TGTGCCAGCAGCGCTGGCCGAACAGGGGAGGAGAATGGCTACACCTTC. The chain has TRBV9 and TRBJ1-2; TRBD1 aligns across 7 bases. This CDR3 spans 16 amino acids. V shed 3 bases, J shed 6 bases, and the junction held 14 bases outside the gene matches. Germline lookup yields CDR1 SGDLS and CDR2 YYNGEE.

The chain has TRBV5-6 and TRBJ2-7, with D possibly being TRBD1 (5 bases). Germline-derived CDR1 and CDR2 are SGHDT and YYEEEE. The CDR3 is made up of 14 amino acids. V was clipped by 0 bases and J by 2 bases, with 9 bases between them. In DNA form, the CDR3 reads TGTGCCAGCAGCTTGGACAGGACAACCTACGAGCAGTACTTC. As protein: CASSLDRTTYEQYF. Supplemented by reference TRBV5-6 and TRBJ2-7, the full variable domain reads DAGVTQSPTHLIKTRGQQVTLRCSPKSGHDTVSWYQQALGQGPQFIFQYYEEEERQRGNFPDRFSGHQFPNYSSELNVNALLLGDSALYLCASSLDRTTYEQYFGPGTRLTVT.